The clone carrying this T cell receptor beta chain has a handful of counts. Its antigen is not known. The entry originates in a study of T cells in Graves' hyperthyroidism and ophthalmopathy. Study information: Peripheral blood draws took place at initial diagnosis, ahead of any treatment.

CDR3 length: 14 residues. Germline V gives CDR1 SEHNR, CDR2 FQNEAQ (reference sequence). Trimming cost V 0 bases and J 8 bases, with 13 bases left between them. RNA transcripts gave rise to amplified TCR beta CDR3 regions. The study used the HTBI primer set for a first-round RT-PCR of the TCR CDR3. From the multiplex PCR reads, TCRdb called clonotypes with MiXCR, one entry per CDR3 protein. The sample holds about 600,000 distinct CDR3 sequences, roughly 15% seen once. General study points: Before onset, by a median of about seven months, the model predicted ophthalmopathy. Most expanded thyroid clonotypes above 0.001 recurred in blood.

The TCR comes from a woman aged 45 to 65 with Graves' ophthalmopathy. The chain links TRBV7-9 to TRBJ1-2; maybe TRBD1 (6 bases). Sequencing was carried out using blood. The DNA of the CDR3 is TGTGCCAGCAGCTTAGCCCTTGACAGGTTGGGCTACACCTTC. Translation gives CASSLALDRLGYTF.